The text below deals with one T cell receptor beta chain. Its antigen is not identified. This CDR3 spans 15 amino acids. The V and J ends lost 1 base and 6 bases respectively, with 15 bases between them. In germline, CDR1 is KGHDR, CDR2 SFDVKD. This sample stems from a study of T cell responses to AZD1222 COVID-19 vaccine. Overall study context: Researchers grouped second doses given at about 4 or about 12 weeks into one pool. The study, taken as a whole, reports: The study reported that nearly half of spike-specific TCRs target unmutated variant regions. Clonal diversity may have been underestimated in mostly white British donors.

Clones were sequenced by immunoSEQ multiplex PCR, and TCRdb holds only the in-frame ones, with some missing. The sample carries roughly 130,000 clones, about 86% recorded once. The sequence was collected from an adult in good health. This chain connects TRBV24-1 to TRBJ2-7; no clear D gene. The sample was peripheral blood, taken on day 0 of AZD1222 vaccination. The CDR3 protein is CATSDFAPTWCEQYF. CDR3 nucleotides: TGTGCCACCAGTGATTTCGCCCCCACGTGGTGCGAGCAGTACTTC.